The entry below describes one T cell receptor (beta chain). The data were obtained in a study of T cell changes during pregnancy in multiple sclerosis. Only in-frame clones appear in the TCRdb table, and some are missing; sequencing was by immunoSEQ multiplex PCR. The repertoire holds fewer than 150,000 clones, with roughly 95% as singletons. Per the germline V gene, CDR1 is MDHEN and CDR2 is SYDVKM. CDR3 size: 21 residues. V was pared by 4 bases and J by 0 bases, with 21 bases of the junction left unmatched. The source was peripheral blood, collected after pregnancy. The V gene is TRBV28, the J gene TRBJ2-5; TRBD2 agrees at 9 bases. The clonotype originates from a female donor with multiple sclerosis, enrolled in a pregnancy study. CDR3 coding DNA: TGTGCCAGCAGTTCAAAGCCGGCAATAGCGGGAGAGGGGGGGTACCAAGAGACCCAGTACTTC. As protein: CASSSKPAIAGEGGYQETQYF.